This T cell receptor (beta chain) was documented in a study of T-cell memory formation after mild COVID-19. V lost 4 bases and J lost 1, with 7 bases in between. The CDR3 is 13 residues long. In germline, CDR1 is ENHRY, CDR2 SYGVKD. TCRdb recomputed calls from the 5' RACE reads with MiXCR, one row per CDR3 protein. The sample includes roughly 130,000 distinct CDR3 sequences, about a sixth of them seen just once. The chain joins TRBV10-3 to TRBJ2-5; D is possibly TRBD1 or TRBD2 (5 bases each). The clonotype was recovered from a man in his late teens or twenties who had mild COVID-19 (a few samples of this study predate the infection). Cell type and time point are not known. The sample comprised PBMCs or a T cell subset sorted from them (not recorded which). This CDR3 reads CAISGGSQETQYF. DNA for the CDR3: TGTGCCATCAGTGGGGGGTCCCAAGAGACCCAGTACTTC.